The clone carrying this T cell receptor beta chain was counted only a few times. Its antigen remains unidentified. This sample stems from a study of T cell repertoires in cytomegalovirus infection. Turning to the study itself: Public signatures in TCR beta pointed to CMV infection and matching HLA type. Broader study findings: CMV carriers having the relevant HLA were flagged by cumulative public TCR beta family frequency. Across the ex vivo response, the dominant clonotypes were HLA-C-restricted CMV-specific TCR beta clonotypes.

Each CDR3 protein is one row after TCRdb ran MiXCR on the reads. The sample yields approximately 630,000 distinct CDR3 sequences, 20% to 25% seen once. In germline, CDR1 is MNHEY, CDR2 SVGEGT. CDR3 size: 15 residues. With 7 bases clipped from V and 8 bases from J, the junction kept 8 bases outside the gene matches. This sequence was found in a human donor in good health (CMV status not recorded). Some clones in this sample may be carry-over from other donors' samples. The sample taken for sequencing was CD8+ T cells from PBMCs. The chain is built from TRBV6-2 or TRBV6-3 and TRBJ2-1; 13 nucleotides agree with TRBD2. Here the CDR3 DNA reads TGTGCCAGCATCAGCGGACTAGCGGGGGATGATGAGCAGTTCTTC. Its translation: CASISGLAGDDEQFF.